The next 30 T cell receptor beta chains were all read from a single sample in a study of kidney transplant recipient with SARS-CoV-2 infection. TCRdb re-called the reads with MiXCR, one entry per CDR3 protein. The table has about 250,000 distinct CDR3 sequences, more than 25% seen once. Sequencing used a blood sample, obtained at baseline and on day 111 from a kidney transplant recipient. The receptors were sampled from a male patient in his thirties who had COVID-19 and was a kidney transplant recipient. Some T cells may be transferred from the graft donor.

About this clonotype: A much bigger clone sits one base away, suggesting this may be a read error. The chain carries TRBV5-4 and TRBJ1-2; D not certain. The CDR3 runs 16 residues. V dropped 6 bases and J dropped 4 bases, with 22 bases sitting between them. Germline V gene lookup returns CDR1 SGHNT and CDR2 YYREEE (reference sequence). CDR3 sequence reads: CASMLDVPGRTYGYTF. The DNA of the CDR3 is TGTGCCAGCATGCTGGACGTACCAGGAAGGACCTATGGCTACACCTTC. Full variable domain (rest looked up from reference TRBV5-4 and TRBJ1-2): ETGVTQSPTHLIKTRGQQVTLRCSSQSGHNTVSWYQQALGQGPQFIFQYYREEENGRGNFPPRFSGLQFPNYSSELNVNALELDDSALYLCASMLDVPGRTYGYTFGSGTRLTVV.

This clonotype has ten or more counts. The chain uses TRBV3-1 and TRBJ2-2, with D uncertain. The V and J ends lost 5 bases and 5 bases respectively, with 24 bases between them. Germline CDR1 is LGHDT and CDR2 is YNNKEL (reference sequence). The CDR3 runs to 18 residues. This CDR3 reads CASSSFCPISGLTGELFF. The CDR3, as DNA: TGTGCCAGCAGCAGCTTCTGTCCCATTTCAGGCTTGACCGGGGAGCTGTTTTTT.

This clonotype has ten or more counts. V and J are TRBV9 and TRBJ1-6; weak D call: TRBD1 (5 bases). In germline, CDR1 is SGDLS, CDR2 YYNGEE. This CDR3 comprises 14 residues. The germline V and J ends were trimmed by 4 bases and 7 bases, with 12 bases remaining between them. Written as DNA, the CDR3 is TGTGCCAGCAGCAAAACCCGGGACAATTCACCCCTCCACTTT. Protein sequence: CASSKTRDNSPLHF.

This clonotype was seen repeatedly, ten times or more. This sequence joins TRBV5-6 and TRBJ2-7; D perhaps matches TRBD2 (6 bases). Germline V gene lookup returns CDR1 SGHDT and CDR2 YYEEEE. CDR3 length: 17 amino acids. V was pared by 0 bases and J by 3 bases, with 19 bases between. The CDR3 bases are TGTGCCAGCAGCTTGGACCCGAGACTAGTAATTAGCTACGAGCAGTACTTC. Its translation is CASSLDPRLVISYEQYF.

CDR3 sequence reads: CASSWTIRDGKTYGYTF. CDR3 sequence (DNA): TGTGCCAGCAGCTGGACCATCAGAGACGGAAAGACCTATGGCTACACCTTC. The chain uses TRBV7-2 and TRBJ1-2; D not resolved. Trimming shortened V by 4 bases and J by 4 bases, and 22 bases separated the two germline ends. Germline V lookup: CDR1 SGHTA, CDR2 FQGNSA. The CDR3 is 17 residues long.

This clonotype was counted many times. The J gene is TRBJ1-2, the V gene TRBV12-3 or TRBV12-4; D not certain. The CDR3 runs 17 residues. Between the trimmed V and J ends, which lost 5 bases and 4 bases, there was a span of 23 bases. DNA for the CDR3: TGTGCCAGCAGTATTTTGTACACAGCAGGAAAGACCTATGGCTACACCTTC. This encodes CASSILYTAGKTYGYTF.

Comment on this clonotype: Since a much larger clone is just one base distant, this may be a read error. The V call is TRBV28, the J call TRBJ1-3; unclear D gene. Germline lookup yields CDR1 MDHEN and CDR2 SYDVKM. The CDR3 length is 14 residues. V was pared by 3 bases and J by 0 bases, with 6 bases between. The CDR3 DNA is TGTGCCAGCAGTTTCGCCAGCTCTGGAAACACCATATATTTT. Protein product: CASSFASSGNTIYF. The full variable domain, with the rest looked up from reference TRBV28 and TRBJ1-3, is DVKVTQSSRYLVKRTGEKVFLECVQDMDHENMFWYRQDPGLGLRLIYFSYDVKMKEKGDIPEGYSVSREKKERFSLILESASTNQTSMYLCASSFASSGNTIYFGEGSWLTVV.

In its sample, this clonotype was seen many times. One end of the junction varies from germline; a read error may be responsible. The V gene is TRBV4-1, the J gene TRBJ1-4; 10 nucleotides line up with TRBD1. Germline loops: CDR1 MGHRA, CDR2 YSYEKL. The CDR3 has 15 amino acids. CDR3 sequence reads: CASSQEGTGVEKLFF. CDR3 in DNA: TGCGCCAGCAGTCAAGAAGGGACAGGGGTCGAAAAACTGTTTTTT.

A note on this clonotype: Being one base from a much bigger clone, this may be a read error. The J gene is TRBJ1-2, the V gene TRBV6-4; D unresolved. Germline lookup yields CDR1 MRHNA and CDR2 SNTAGT. This CDR3 is built from 17 residues. The CDR3 coding sequence is TGTGCCAGCAGTTGCATAACCTCACACGGAAAGACCTATGGCTACGCCTTC. Translation: CASSCITSHGKTYGYAF.

The chain employs TRBV3-1 and TRBJ2-5, with TRBD2 identical over 7 bases. CDR1 and CDR2 (germline): LGHDT, YNNKEL (reference sequence). Trimming removed 4 bases from V and 7 bases from J; junction bases left unmatched: 18. The CDR3 length is 17 residues. CDR3 sequence (DNA): TGTGCCAGCAGCCCAATAGGGGCGGGAGAACTCGGAGGGACCCAGTACTTC. Its translation is CASSPIGAGELGGTQYF.

Concerning this clonotype itself: A clone one base away is much larger, so this may be a read error. J is TRBJ2-5 and V is TRBV5-1; unclear D gene. CDR1 and CDR2 from the germline V gene are SGHRS and YFSETQ. The CDR3 contains 15 residues. CDR3 residues: CAGSPGFASQETQYF. In DNA form, the CDR3 reads TGCGCCGGCAGCCCCGGGTTCGCGTCCCAAGAGACCCAGTACTTC. Drawing the rest from reference TRBV5-1 and TRBJ2-5, the complete variable domain is KAGVTQTPRYLIKTRGQQVTLSCSPISGHRSVSWYQQTPGQGLQFLFEYFSETQRNKGNFPGRFSGRQFSNSRSEMNVSTLELGDSALYLCAGSPGFASQETQYFGPGTRLLVL.

With regard to this clonotype: It may be a read error: a sequence one base away is much more abundant. This chain connects TRBV7-6 to TRBJ1-2; D is unresolved. The germline gives CDR1 SGHVS, CDR2 FNYEAQ. This CDR3 comprises 17 residues. This CDR3 reads CANSILTYHGKTYGYTF. Written as DNA, the CDR3 is TGTGCCAACAGCATTTTAACATACCATGGAAAGACCTATGGCTACACCTTC.

J is TRBJ2-7 and V is TRBV7-2, with 7 nucleotides matching TRBD2. Germline V gene data show CDR1 as SGHTA and CDR2 as FQGNSA. Unmatched junction bases numbered 12, after V lost 8 bases and J lost 2 bases. CDR3 length: 15 residues. For the CDR3, the DNA is TGTGCCAGCGACCTTGGGCTAGCGGTCCCCTACGAGCAGTACTTC. Its translation: CASDLGLAVPYEQYF.

This clonotype was observed at least ten times. V usage is TRBV14 and J usage is TRBJ2-7; the match to TRBD2 covers 7 bases. There are 15 residues in the CDR3. CDR1 and CDR2 (germline): SGHDN, FVKESK. Germline trimming cut 2 bases from V and 3 bases from J; bases unmatched to any gene: 7. CDR3 sequence (DNA): TGTGCCAGCAGCCAATCTAGCGGACCCTTCTACGAGCAGTACTTC. Amino acids: CASSQSSGPFYEQYF.

The V call is TRBV10-1, the J call TRBJ2-1; TRBD2 matches at 15 bases. This CDR3 is built from 16 residues. V gave up 2 bases and J gave up 9 bases; unmatched junction bases: 5. Looked up from germline, CDR1 is WNHNN and CDR2 is SYGVQD (reference sequence). This CDR3 reads CASSERRTSGRAEQFF. DNA of the CDR3: TGCGCCAGCAGTGAGCGACGGACTAGCGGGAGGGCTGAGCAGTTCTTC.

This clonotype showed up many times. V is TRBV19 and J is TRBJ2-2; 11 positions match TRBD2. This CDR3 has 15 amino acids. Germline CDR1 reads LNHDA; CDR2 reads SQIVND (reference sequence). V lost 10 bases and J lost 5; bases outside the gene matches: 9. In DNA form, the CDR3 reads TGTGCCACCGAATCCAGACTAGCGGGAACCGGGGAGCTGTTTTTT. It is translated as CATESRLAGTGELFF.

This clonotype was found many times. The chain employs TRBV3-1 and TRBJ1-1; no firm D call. The CDR3 extends over 17 amino acids. The V end lost 5 bases, the J end lost 4 bases, and 23 bases lay between the germline ends. CDR1 LGHDT and CDR2 YNNKEL come from the germline V gene (reference sequence). The chain's CDR3 is CASSLNYPISIRTEAFF. The CDR3 bases are TGTGCCAGCAGCTTAAATTATCCCATTTCAATTCGCACTGAAGCTTTCTTT.

This clonotype was observed many times. The chain carries TRBV7-8 and TRBJ2-5; 9 bases are a match to TRBD2. Trimming removed 6 bases from V and 3 bases from J; junction bases left unmatched: 5. CDR3 length equals 14 residues. CDR1 is SGHVS, CDR2 FQNEAQ, per germline. The CDR3 DNA reads TGTGCCAGCAGGAAGCGGGGGGAGGAAGAGACCCAGTACTTC. As protein: CASRKRGEEETQYF.

The sample holds many counts of this clonotype. The chain joins TRBV30 to TRBJ2-1; the D gene is possibly TRBD2 (6 bases). There are 16 residues in the CDR3. Trimming stripped 3 bases from V and 0 bases from J, with 15 bases between. Germline V gene lookup returns CDR1 GTSNPN and CDR2 SVGIG (reference sequence). Here the CDR3 reads CAWSAGTYGSYNEQFF. Written as DNA, the CDR3 is TGTGCCTGGAGCGCGGGGACTTATGGCTCCTACAATGAGCAGTTCTTC.

Turning to this clonotype: This may be a read error, as it is one base from a much larger clone. The genes are TRBV12-2 and TRBJ1-2. TRBV12-2 is a recognized pseudogene. CDR3 length: 17 residues. The CDR3 loop is CASRHLQTPRKAYGYTF. The CDR3 DNA reads TGTGCAAGTCGCCACCTACAGACTCCACGAAAGGCCTATGGCTACACCTTC.

About this clonotype: Since a much larger clone is just one base distant, this may be a read error. This chain joins TRBV5-8 and TRBJ2-7, with 8 bases fitting TRBD2. This CDR3 is 13 amino acids long. Germline V lookup: CDR1 SGHTS, CDR2 YDEGEE. V was pared by 9 bases and J by 4 bases, with 9 bases of the junction left unmatched. The CDR3 loop is CATKDSGKYEQYV. DNA of the CDR3: TGTGCCACCAAGGATAGCGGGAAGTACGAGCAGTACGTC.

The chain's CDR3 is CASSLHRDAEQFF. In DNA form, the CDR3 reads TGTGCCAGCAGCTTACACCGGGACGCAGAGCAGTTCTTC. The rearrangement links TRBV11-2 to TRBJ2-1, with D perhaps TRBD1 or TRBD2 (5 bases each). The CDR3 extends over 13 amino acids. V was cut by 2 bases and J by 10 bases, with 12 bases left in between. Germline V gene lookup returns CDR1 SGHAT and CDR2 FQNNGV.

A note on this clonotype: A read error may account for a junction end that differs from germline. The rearrangement links TRBV3-1 to TRBJ2-3, with D possibly TRBD2 on 5 matching bases. The J call may be faulty, since TRBJ2-5 better matches the DNA end. The CDR3 is 17 amino acids. Germline assignment: CDR1 LGHDT and CDR2 YNNKEL (reference sequence). The CDR3 coding sequence is TGTGCCGGCAGCGGACCAGGTCCCATTTCTTTCTCTGAGACCCAGTACTTC. Protein sequence: CAGSGPGPISFSETQYF.

There are many counts of this clonotype. This rearrangement joins TRBV7-9 to TRBJ2-1; D not resolved. Germline V gives CDR1 SEHNR, CDR2 FQNEAQ (reference sequence). The V and J ends lost 5 bases and 9 bases respectively, with 11 bases between them. This CDR3 region has 12 residues. CDR3 loop: CASSITVPEQFF. The CDR3 DNA reads as TGTGCCAGCAGCATTACCGTCCCTGAGCAGTTCTTC.

This clonotype has at least ten counts. This sequence joins TRBV12-3 or TRBV12-4 and TRBJ1-6; no firm D call. This CDR3 region has 14 residues. The V end lost 2 bases, the J end lost 0 bases, and 2 bases lay between the germline ends. In DNA form, the CDR3 reads TGTGCCAGCAGTTTAAGCTCCTATAATTCACCCCTCCACTTT. This sequence encodes CASSLSSYNSPLHF.

This clonotype showed up many times. The rearrangement uses TRBV7-6 and TRBJ1-5, with D uncertain. Trimming cost V 1 base and J 6 bases, with 1 base left between them. Germline CDR1 SGHVS, CDR2 FNYEAQ. CDR3 size: 11 residues. In nucleotides, the CDR3 is TGTGCCAGCAGCTTAGGTCAGCCCCAGCATTTT. The encoded protein is CASSLGQPQHF.

This clonotype was seen a few times. The V and J genes are TRBV30 and TRBJ1-2; D is unclear. Germline CDR1 reads GTSNPN; CDR2 reads SVGIG (reference sequence). The ends were cut back, 4 bases at V and 4 bases at J, with 22 bases in the middle. The CDR3 is 16 residues long. The CDR3 is CAWTIVRYRKTYGYTF. As DNA, the CDR3 is TGTGCCTGGACAATAGTGCGTTATAGAAAGACCTATGGCTACACCTTC. The complete variable domain, with remaining parts taken from reference TRBV30 and TRBJ1-2, reads SQTIHQWPATLVQPVGSPLSLECTVEGTSNPNLYWYRQAAGRGLQLLFYSVGIGQISSEVPQNLSASRPQDRQFILSSKKLLLSDSGFYLCAWTIVRYRKTYGYTFGSGTRLTVV.

Worth noting for this clonotype: A much bigger clone sits one base away, suggesting this may be a read error. This rearrangement joins TRBV12-3 or TRBV12-4 to TRBJ2-7, with 11 bases lining up with TRBD1. The V and J ends lost 5 bases and 5 bases, in that order; junction bases with no gene match: 5. The CDR3 consists of 14 residues. The CDR3 DNA reads as TGTGCCAGCAGTCTGGACAGGGGGCGGCACGAGCAGTACTTC. It encodes CASSLDRGRHEQYF.

The chain links TRBV29-1 to TRBJ2-1, with 7 positions matching TRBD1. The V segment lost 2 bases and the J segment 5 bases; nucleotides outside the gene matches: 6. CDR1 and CDR2 from the germline V gene are SQVTM and ANQGSEA. This CDR3 region has 14 residues. The CDR3 nucleotides are TGCAGCGTTGAACCTGGACAGGAGGACAATGAGCAGTTCTTC. Its translation is CSVEPGQEDNEQFF.

As concerns this clonotype: A read error may be the cause here, since a much bigger clone is one base away. The rearrangement uses TRBV3-1 and TRBJ2-1; a weak D match, TRBD2 (7 bases). The V and J ends lost 4 bases and 6 bases respectively, with 13 bases between them. This CDR3 has 14 amino acids. Germline V gene data show CDR1 as LGHDT and CDR2 as YNNKEL (reference sequence). Here the CDR3 DNA reads TGTGCCAGCAGCCCGCAGAGGGGGGGCAATGAGCAGTTCTTC. It translates to CASSPQRGGNEQFF.